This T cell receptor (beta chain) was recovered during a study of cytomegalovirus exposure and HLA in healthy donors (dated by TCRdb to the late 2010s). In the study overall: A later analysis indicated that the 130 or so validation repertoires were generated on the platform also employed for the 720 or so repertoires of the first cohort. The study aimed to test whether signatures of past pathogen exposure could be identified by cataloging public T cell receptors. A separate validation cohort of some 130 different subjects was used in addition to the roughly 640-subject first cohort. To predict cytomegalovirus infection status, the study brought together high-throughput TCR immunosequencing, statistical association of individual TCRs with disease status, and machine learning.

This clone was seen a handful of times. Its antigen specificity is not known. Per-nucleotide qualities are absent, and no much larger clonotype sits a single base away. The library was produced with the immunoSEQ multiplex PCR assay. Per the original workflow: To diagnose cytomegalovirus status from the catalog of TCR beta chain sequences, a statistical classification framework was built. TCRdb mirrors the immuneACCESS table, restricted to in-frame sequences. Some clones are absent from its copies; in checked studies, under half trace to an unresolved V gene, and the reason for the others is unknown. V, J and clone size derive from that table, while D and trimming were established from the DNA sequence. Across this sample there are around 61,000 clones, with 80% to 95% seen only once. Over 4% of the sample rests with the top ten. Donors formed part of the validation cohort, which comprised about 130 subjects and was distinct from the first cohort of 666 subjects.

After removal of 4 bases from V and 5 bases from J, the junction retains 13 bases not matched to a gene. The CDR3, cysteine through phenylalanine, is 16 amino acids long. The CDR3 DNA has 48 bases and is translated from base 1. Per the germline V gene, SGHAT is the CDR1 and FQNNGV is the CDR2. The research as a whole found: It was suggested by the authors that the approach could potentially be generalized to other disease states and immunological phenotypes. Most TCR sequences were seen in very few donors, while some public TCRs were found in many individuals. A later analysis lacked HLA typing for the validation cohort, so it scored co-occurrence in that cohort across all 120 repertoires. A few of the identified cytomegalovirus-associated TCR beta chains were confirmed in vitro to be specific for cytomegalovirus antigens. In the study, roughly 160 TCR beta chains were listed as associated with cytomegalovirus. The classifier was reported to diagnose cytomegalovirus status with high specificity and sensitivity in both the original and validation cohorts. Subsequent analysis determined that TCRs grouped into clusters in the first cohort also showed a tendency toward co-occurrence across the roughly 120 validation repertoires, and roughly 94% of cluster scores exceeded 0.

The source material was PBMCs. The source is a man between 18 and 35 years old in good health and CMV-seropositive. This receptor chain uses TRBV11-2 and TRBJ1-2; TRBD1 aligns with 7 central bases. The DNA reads TGTGCCAGCAGCTCAGGGACAGCCGCAGGAGGGTATGGCTACACCTTC. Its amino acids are CASSSGTAAGGYGYTF.